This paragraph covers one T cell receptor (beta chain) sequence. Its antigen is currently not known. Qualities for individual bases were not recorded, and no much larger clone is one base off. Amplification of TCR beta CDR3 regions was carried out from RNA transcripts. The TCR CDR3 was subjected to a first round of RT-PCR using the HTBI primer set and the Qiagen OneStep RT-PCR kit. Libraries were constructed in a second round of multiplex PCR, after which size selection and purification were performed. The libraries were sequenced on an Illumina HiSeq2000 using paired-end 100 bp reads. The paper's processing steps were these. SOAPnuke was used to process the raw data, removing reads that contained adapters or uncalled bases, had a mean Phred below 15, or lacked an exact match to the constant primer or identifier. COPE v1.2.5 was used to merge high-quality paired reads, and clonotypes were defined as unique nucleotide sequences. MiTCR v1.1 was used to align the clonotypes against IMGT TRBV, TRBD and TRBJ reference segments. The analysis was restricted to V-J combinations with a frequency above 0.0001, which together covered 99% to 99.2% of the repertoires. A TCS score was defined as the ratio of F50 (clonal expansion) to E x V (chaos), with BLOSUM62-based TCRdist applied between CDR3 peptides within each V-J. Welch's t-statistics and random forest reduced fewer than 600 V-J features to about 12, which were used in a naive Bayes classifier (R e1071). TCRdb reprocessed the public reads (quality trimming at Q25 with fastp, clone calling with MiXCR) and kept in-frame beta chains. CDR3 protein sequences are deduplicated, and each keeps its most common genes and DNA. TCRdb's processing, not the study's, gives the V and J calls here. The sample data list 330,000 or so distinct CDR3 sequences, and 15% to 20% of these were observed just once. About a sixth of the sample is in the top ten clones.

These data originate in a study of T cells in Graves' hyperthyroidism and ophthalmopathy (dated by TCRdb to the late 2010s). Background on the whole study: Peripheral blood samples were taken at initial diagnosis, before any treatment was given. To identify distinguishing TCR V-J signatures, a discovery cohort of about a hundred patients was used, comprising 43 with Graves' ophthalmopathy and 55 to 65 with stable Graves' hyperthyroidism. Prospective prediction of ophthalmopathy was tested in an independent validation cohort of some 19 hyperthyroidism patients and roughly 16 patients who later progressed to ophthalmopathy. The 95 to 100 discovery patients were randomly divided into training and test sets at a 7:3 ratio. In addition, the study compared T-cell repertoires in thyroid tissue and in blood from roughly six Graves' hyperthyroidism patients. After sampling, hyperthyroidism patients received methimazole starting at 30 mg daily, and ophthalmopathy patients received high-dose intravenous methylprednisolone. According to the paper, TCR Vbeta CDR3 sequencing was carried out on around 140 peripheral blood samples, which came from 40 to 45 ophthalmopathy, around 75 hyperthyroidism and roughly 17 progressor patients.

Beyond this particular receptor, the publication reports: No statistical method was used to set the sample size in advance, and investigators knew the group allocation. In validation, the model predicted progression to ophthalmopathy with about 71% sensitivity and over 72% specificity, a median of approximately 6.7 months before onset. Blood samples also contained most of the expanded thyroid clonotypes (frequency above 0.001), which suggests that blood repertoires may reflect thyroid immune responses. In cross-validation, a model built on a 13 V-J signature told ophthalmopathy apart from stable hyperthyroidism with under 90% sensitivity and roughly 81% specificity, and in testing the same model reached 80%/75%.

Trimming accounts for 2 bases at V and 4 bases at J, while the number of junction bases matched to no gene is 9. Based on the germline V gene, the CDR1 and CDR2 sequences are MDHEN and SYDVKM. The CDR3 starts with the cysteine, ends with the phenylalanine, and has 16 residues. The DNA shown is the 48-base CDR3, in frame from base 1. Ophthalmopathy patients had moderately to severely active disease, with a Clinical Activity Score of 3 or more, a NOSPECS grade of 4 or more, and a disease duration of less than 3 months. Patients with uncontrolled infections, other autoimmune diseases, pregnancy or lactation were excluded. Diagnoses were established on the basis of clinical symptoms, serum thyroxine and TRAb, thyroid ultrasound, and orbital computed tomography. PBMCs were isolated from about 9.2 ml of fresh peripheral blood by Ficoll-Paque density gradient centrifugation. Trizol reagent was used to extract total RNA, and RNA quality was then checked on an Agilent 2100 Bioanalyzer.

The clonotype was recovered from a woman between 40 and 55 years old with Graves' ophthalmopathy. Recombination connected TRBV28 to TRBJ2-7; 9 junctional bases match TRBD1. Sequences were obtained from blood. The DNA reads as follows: TGTGCCAGCAGTTTAGGTGGGACAGGGAATGGATACGAGCAGTACTTC. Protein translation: CASSLGGTGNGYEQYF.